This T cell receptor (beta chain) was captured by sequencing in a study of blood T cell repertoires in COVID-19. Background on the study: Sources were T cells, B-cell-depleted T cells, or PBMCs; the material itself was cDNA or gDNA.

Germline V gene lookup returns CDR1 SEHNR and CDR2 FQNEAQ (reference sequence). The CDR3 totals 15 residues. Unmatched junction bases numbered 5, after V lost 5 bases and J lost 0 bases. Per the original methods: Amplifying reference gene primers gave estimates of nucleated cell counts. Clones were read by immunoSEQ multiplex PCR, and TCRdb kept only the in-frame ones, dropping some. V, J and clone size were drawn from that table, and D and trimming were deduced from the DNA. This table has some 25,000 clones, 92% appearing once. This clone has just a few counts. The sample consisted of peripheral blood. The clonotype originates from a human donor in a cohort sampled during active COVID-19. The chain links TRBV7-9 to TRBJ2-7; TRBD2 matches at 9 bases. The CDR3 sequence is CASSPGTSRSYEQYF. For the CDR3, the DNA is TGTGCCAGCAGCCCCGGGACTAGCCGCTCCTACGAGCAGTACTTC.